Following are 6 T cell receptor beta chains from one sample sequenced in a study of cytomegalovirus exposure and HLA in healthy donors. In the PCR, 60 Vbeta and 13 Jbeta primers were used. The data were produced by immunoSEQ multiplex PCR, yet TCRdb's version contains in-frame clones alone and is incomplete. The sample lists 110,000 or so clones, 74% occurring once. Source material: PBMCs. These receptors came from a woman aged 40 to 55 in good health and CMV-seropositive.

The genes are TRBV6-1 and TRBJ2-7; TRBD2 agrees at 12 bases. With V trimmed by 2 bases and J by 2 bases, 1 base remained unmatched. The CDR3 covers 15 residues. Germline assignment: CDR1 MNHNS and CDR2 SASEGT. CDR3 DNA sequence: TGTGCCAGCAGTGAAAGACTAGCGGGAGCCTACGAGCAGTACTTC. This encodes CASSERLAGAYEQYF.

The rearrangement links TRBV6-6 to TRBJ1-1; D is perhaps TRBD1 (5 bases). Germline V gives CDR1 MNHNY, CDR2 SVGAGI (reference sequence). Trimming stripped 5 bases from V and 5 bases from J, with 12 bases between. The length of the CDR3 is 13 residues. The CDR3 protein is CASSQQRGTEAFF. The CDR3 DNA follows: TGTGCCAGCAGTCAACAAAGGGGAACTGAAGCTTTCTTT.

The chain couples TRBV30 to TRBJ2-1, with 7 bases aligning to TRBD2. The CDR3 length is 16 residues. Germline CDR1 and CDR2: GTSNPN and SVGIG (reference sequence). Trimming cost V 2 bases and J 7 bases; bases outside gene matches: 14. CDR3 nucleotides: TGTGCCTGGAGTCCTACTAGCGTCCCGGGAAGAAATGAGCAGTTCTTC. As protein: CAWSPTSVPGRNEQFF.

The rearrangement links TRBV7-6 to TRBJ2-1; 13 nucleotides align to TRBD2. This CDR3 has 15 residues. Trimming took 5 bases from V and 10 from J; bases not matched to a gene: 8. CDR1 and CDR2 from the germline V gene are SGHVS and FNYEAQ. The CDR3 here is CASSKESGLAGEQFF. The CDR3 nucleotides read TGTGCCAGCAGCAAAGAATCGGGACTAGCGGGAGAGCAGTTCTTC.

The gene calls are TRBV19 and TRBJ2-7; 7 positions match TRBD1. V lost 4 bases to trimming and J lost 3 bases; unmatched junction nucleotides: 12. CDR3 length equals 16 residues. Germline values: CDR1 LNHDA, CDR2 SQIVND (reference sequence). The CDR3 nucleotides are TGTGCCAGTAGTACCAGACAGGGACGAAGTTTCTACGAGCAGTACTTC. Its translation is CASSTRQGRSFYEQYF.

This clone was detected a few times. This chain joins TRBV7-2 and TRBJ2-1, with 11 bases lining up with TRBD2. From germline, CDR1 is SGHTA and CDR2 FQGNSA. This CDR3 region has 15 residues. V lost 2 bases and J lost 8; bases outside the gene matches: 5. The CDR3 nucleotides are TGTGCCAGCAGCTTATTAGCGGGAGGGGGTCATGAGCAGTTCTTC. Amino acids: CASSLLAGGGHEQFF. Combining the CDR3 with reference TRBV7-2 and TRBJ2-1 gives the whole variable domain GAGVSQSPSNKVTEKGKDVELRCDPISGHTALYWYRQSLGQGLEFLIYFQGNSAPDKSGLPSDRFSAERTGGSVSTLTIQRTQQEDSAVYLCASSLLAGGGHEQFFGPGTRLTVL.